This T cell receptor beta chain was retrieved from a study of tumor-infiltrating lymphocytes in localized non-small cell lung cancer. Across the study: The cohort mixed smokers and never-smokers, several histologies, and some post-neoadjuvant-chemotherapy samples. The study, taken as a whole, reports: Tumor T-cell fraction was not associated with recurrence-free survival. IM1 and IM2 tumors showed no difference in T-cell fraction. Higher tumor T cell infiltration than in uninvolved lung was supported by TCRbeta sequencing.

Germline V lookup: CDR1 GTSNPN, CDR2 SVGIG (reference sequence). The CDR3 has 19 residues. Trimming at V came to 0 bases and at J to 6 bases, leaving 19 bases not matched to a gene. Comments on this clone: Antigen specificity is unknown.

Generated by immunoSEQ multiplex PCR, the TCRdb table keeps only in-frame clones and is missing some. The data contain around 6,500 clones, over 65% of them singletons. The clonotype was recovered from a human donor with non-small cell lung cancer. The sequenced sample was lung tumor tissue. The chain joins TRBV30 to TRBJ1-5, with 8 bases lining up with TRBD1. The CDR3 region has the DNA TGTGCCTGGAGTGTACGATCGGGCAGGGGGCGAAGGCTAGCTCAGCCCCAGCATTTT. It translates to CAWSVRSGRGRRLAQPQHF.